This T cell receptor (beta chain) comes out of a study of CD8 T cells in Susac syndrome. FACS enriched CD8+ TEMRA cells, while bulk CD8+ and CD4+ were negatively isolated. Study results and limitations: By the study's own acknowledgment, its TCR sequencing and HLA analysis included relatively few individuals.

To note about this clonotype: The antigen is not known.

The germline V gene encodes CDR1 SEHNR and CDR2 FQNEAQ (reference sequence). V was clipped by 3 bases and J by 3 bases, with 6 bases between them. There are 12 residues in the CDR3. RNA amounts of roughly 0.45 to 1 ug underwent reverse transcription with random hexamers. A multiplex approach, immunoSEQ multiplex PCR, amplified TCR beta CDR3 across 54 Vbeta and 13 Jbeta. TCRdb re-called the immunoSEQ multiplex PCR reads with MiXCR, one entry per CDR3 protein. This sample has approximately 120,000 distinct CDR3 sequences, with 92% found just once. Sequenced material: CD4+ T cells from PBMCs. The chain joins TRBV7-9 to TRBJ2-7, with unresolved D. This sequence was found in a human donor in good health. The CDR3 nucleotides read TGTGCCAGCAGCTTCCCAGACTACGAGCAGTACTTC. This translates into CASSFPDYEQYF.